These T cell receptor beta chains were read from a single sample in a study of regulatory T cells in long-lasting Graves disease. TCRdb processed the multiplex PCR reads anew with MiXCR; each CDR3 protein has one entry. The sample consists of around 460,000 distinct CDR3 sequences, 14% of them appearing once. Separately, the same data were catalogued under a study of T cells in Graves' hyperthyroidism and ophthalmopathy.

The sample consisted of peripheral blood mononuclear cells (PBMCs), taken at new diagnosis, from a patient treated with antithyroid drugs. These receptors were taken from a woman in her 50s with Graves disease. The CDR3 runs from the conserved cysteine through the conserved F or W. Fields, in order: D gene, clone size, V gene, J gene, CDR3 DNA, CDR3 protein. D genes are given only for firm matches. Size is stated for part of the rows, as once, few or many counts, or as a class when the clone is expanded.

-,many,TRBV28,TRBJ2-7,TGTGCCAGCAGTTTATATGGGCCGGGGGCTGGAAACGAGCAGTACTTC,CASSLYGPGAGNEQYF
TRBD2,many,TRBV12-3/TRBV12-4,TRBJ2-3,TGTGCCAGCAGGCAAACTAGCGGGAGGGCCGGGGATACGCAGTATTTT,CASRQTSGRAGDTQYF
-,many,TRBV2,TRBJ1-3,TGTGCCAGCAGAGACTTGTCGGGGGCTGGAAACACCATATATTTT,CASRDLSGAGNTIYF
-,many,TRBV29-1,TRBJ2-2,TGCAGCGTTGATAGCAGGGAACCGAACACCGGGGAGCTGTTTTTT,CSVDSREPNTGELFF
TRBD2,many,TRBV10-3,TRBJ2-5,TGTGCCATCAGTCGTGGGACTAGCGGGAGTTCGGGAGAGACCCAGTACTTC,CAISRGTSGSSGETQYF
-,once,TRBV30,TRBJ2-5,TGTGCCTGGACCCCCTCGGACAGAGCCCAGAGGGTCCAGTACTTC,CAWTPSDRAQRVQYF
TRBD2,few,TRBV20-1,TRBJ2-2,TGCAGTGCTAGAGCTAGCGGGAGAATTAACACCGGGGAGCTGTTTTTT,CSARASGRINTGELFF
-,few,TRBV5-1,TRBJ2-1,TGCGCCAGCAGCTTGCAACCTGGCGGAGACTCCTACAATGAGCAGTTCTTC,CASSLQPGGDSYNEQFF
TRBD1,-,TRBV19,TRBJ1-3,TGTGCCAGTAGTTACAGGGGACTCTCTGGAAACACCATATATTTT,CASSYRGLSGNTIYF
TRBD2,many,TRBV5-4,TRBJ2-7,TGTGCCAGCAGCTTGGAAGGGAGGGCCTACGAGCAGTACTTC,CASSLEGRAYEQYF
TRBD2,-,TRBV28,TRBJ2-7,TGTGCCAGCAGTTTAGATGGGACTAGCGGGAAGTACTACGAGCAGTACTTC,CASSLDGTSGKYYEQYF
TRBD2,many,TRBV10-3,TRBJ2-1,TGTGCCATCAGACAAACCGGGACTAGCGGGGCCTCCTACAATGAGCAGTTCTTC,CAIRQTGTSGASYNEQFF
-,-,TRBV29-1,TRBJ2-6,TGCAGCGTTGAAGGGGAGCGGGCCAACGTCCTGACTTTC,CSVEGERANVLTF
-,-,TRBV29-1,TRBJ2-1,TGCAGCGCGTTCTACAATGAGCAGTTCTTC,CSAFYNEQFF
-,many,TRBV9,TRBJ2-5,TGTGCCAGCAGCGTAAGGTCAGCACAAGAGACCCAGTACTTC,CASSVRSAQETQYF
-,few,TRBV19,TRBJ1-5,TGTGCCAGTAGTTCGCAGGAAGATCAGCCCCAGCATTTT,CASSSQEDQPQHF
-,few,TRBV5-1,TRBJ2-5,TGCGCCAGCAGCTTGAGTGTACGGGAGACCGGAGAGACCCAGTACTTC,CASSLSVRETGETQYF
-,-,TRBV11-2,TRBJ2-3,TGTGCCAGCAGCTTACTCTTGGGCTCCACAGATACGCAGTATTTT,CASSLLLGSTDTQYF
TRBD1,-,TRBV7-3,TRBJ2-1,TGTGCCAGCAGCCCCGGGACAGGCTCTTTTGGGCAGTTCTTC,CASSPGTGSFGQFF
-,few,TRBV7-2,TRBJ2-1,TGTGCCAGCAGCTTATTGCTGCGGGACCGGTTCTTC,CASSLLLRDRFF
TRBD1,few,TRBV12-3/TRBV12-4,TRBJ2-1,TGTGCCAGCAGTTTAGTGGGGACAGGGTTGTTCTTC,CASSLVGTGLFF
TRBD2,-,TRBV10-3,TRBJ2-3,TGTGCCATCAGTAAGCGGGAGGTGAACACAGATACGCAGTATTTT,CAISKREVNTDTQYF
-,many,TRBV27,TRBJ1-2,TGTGCCAGCAGTTTCGACCGATACTATGGCTACACCTTC,CASSFDRYYGYTF
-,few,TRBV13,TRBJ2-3,TGTGCCAGCAGCTTCGGCGACATGACCGGGGCCCAAGATACGCAGTATTTT,CASSFGDMTGAQDTQYF
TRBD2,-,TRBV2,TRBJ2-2,TGTGCCAGCAGTGAAGGGACTAGCGTGGTCACCGGGGAGCTGTTTTTT,CASSEGTSVVTGELFF
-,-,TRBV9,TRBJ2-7,TGTGCCAGCAGCGTCTCTGAGGACTTCTACGAGCAGTACTTC,CASSVSEDFYEQYF
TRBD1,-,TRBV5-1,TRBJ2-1,TGCGCCAGCAGCTTCGGGACAGGGAAGATTACCTACAATGAGCAGTTCTTC,CASSFGTGKITYNEQFF
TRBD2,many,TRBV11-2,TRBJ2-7,TGTGCCAGCAGGGAAACCCGGACTAGCGACCACGAGCAGTACTTC,CASRETRTSDHEQYF
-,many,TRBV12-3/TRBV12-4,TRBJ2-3,TGTGCCAGCAGTTTAATGGGGGCAAGCACAGATACGCAGTATTTT,CASSLMGASTDTQYF
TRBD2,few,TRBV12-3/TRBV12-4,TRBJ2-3,TGTGCCAGCAGCCTGGGACTAGCGGGAGACGATACGCAGTATTTT,CASSLGLAGDDTQYF
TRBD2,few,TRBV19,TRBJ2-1,TGTGCCAGTAGTATTTCTAGCGGGCTGCACAATGAGCAGTTCTTC,CASSISSGLHNEQFF
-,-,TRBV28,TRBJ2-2,TGTGCCAGCAGTTTAGACTACTCCGTCGCCGGGGAGCTGTTTTTT,CASSLDYSVAGELFF
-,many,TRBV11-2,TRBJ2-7,TGTGCCAGCAGCTTCTTAAGTGGGTACGAGCAGTACTTC,CASSFLSGYEQYF
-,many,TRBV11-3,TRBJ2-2,TGTGCCAGCAGCCACGGGAGCACCGGGGAGCTGTTTTTT,CASSHGSTGELFF
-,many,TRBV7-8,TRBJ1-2,TGTGCCAGCAGCTTAGCGAGGACAGCAGGTGGTGGCTACACCTTC,CASSLARTAGGGYTF
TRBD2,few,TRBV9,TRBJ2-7,TGTGCCAGCAGCGCGAGCGGGAGTCCAAACGAGCAGTACTTC,CASSASGSPNEQYF
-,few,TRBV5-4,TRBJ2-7,TGTGCCAGCAGCCCCTCCTTCGACCGCAACTACGAGCAGTACTTC,CASSPSFDRNYEQYF
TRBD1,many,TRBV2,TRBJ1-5,TGTGCCAGCAGCCCGGGACAGGGACCTCAGCCCCAGCATTTT,CASSPGQGPQPQHF
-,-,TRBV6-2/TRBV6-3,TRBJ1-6,TGTGCCAGCAGTGGCGGCAGGTCCGGTTCACCCCTCCACTTT,CASSGGRSGSPLHF
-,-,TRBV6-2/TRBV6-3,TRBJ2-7,TGTGCCAGCAGCCCCGAGGGGACCAACACCTACGAGCAGTACTTC,CASSPEGTNTYEQYF
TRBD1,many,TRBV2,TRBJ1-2,TGTGCCAGCACCTCCGGAGACAGGGCTGGGGCTGTTAACTATGGCTACACCTTC,CASTSGDRAGAVNYGYTF
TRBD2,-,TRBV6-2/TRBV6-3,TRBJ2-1,TGTGCCAGCACCCACCTTGCGGGAGATTGGGAGCAGTTCTTC,CASTHLAGDWEQFF
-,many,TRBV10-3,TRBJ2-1,TGTGCCATCAGTGATTTGTCGGGAGAACTCCTCAATGAGCAGTTCTTC,CAISDLSGELLNEQFF
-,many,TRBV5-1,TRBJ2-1,TGCGCCAGCAGCTCCTCAGGAGACCCCTACAATGAGCAGTTCTTC,CASSSSGDPYNEQFF
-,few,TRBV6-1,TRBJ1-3,TGTGCCAGCAGAAACACACAGAGCTCTGGAAACACCATATATTTT,CASRNTQSSGNTIYF
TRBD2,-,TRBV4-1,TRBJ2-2,TGCGCCAGCAGCCAAGTATCTAGCGGGACTCCCAGGGGGACCGGGGAGCTGTTTTTT,CASSQVSSGTPRGTGELFF